This paragraph covers one TCR beta chain sequence. This clonotype was detected only a few times. Its antigen has not been determined. No base-level quality is on record; no much larger clone is a single base apart. Library method: RACE. The listed sequencing device is NextSeq 500. During library preparation, unique molecular identifiers were attached to individual cDNA molecules so that TCRs could be counted in a quantitative, reproducible way. For every blood RNA sample, sequencing covered both the TCR alpha and TCR beta chains. Per the original workflow: The median number of TCRs per sample was approximately 98,000, ranging from about 20,000 to 700,000. The Decombinator software suite was used to annotate V, J and CDR3 in the TCR reads. For PS versus PT1 abundance plots, all samples were subsampled to the same number of TCRs (28,000). TCRs were defined as expanded if absent before sensitization and observed at least eight times at the 2-week time point. TCRdb reran the public reads through fastp at Q25 and MiXCR, keeping productive beta chains. Under each unique CDR3 protein, matching rows form one entry showing the most common genes and DNA. These V and J calls rely on TCRdb rather than the paper's analysis. The table for this sample lists about 90,000 distinct CDR3 sequences; roughly a tenth of them were counted only once. The top ten clonotypes cover roughly 2.4% of the sample.

This record belongs to a study of human T cells and chemical hapten exposure (dated by TCRdb to about 2021). Regarding the study in general: For sensitization, 2% DPC in acetone was applied to a 2 cm by 2 cm area of upper inner arm skin. Throughout the study period of roughly five months, patients also received therapeutic DPC doses to the scalp every week. Patch tests used Finn chambers with 0.01% DPC on the upper back, scored after 6 days by International Contact Dermatitis Research Group standards. The patient cohort, mostly female, included alopecia areata with under or over 50% scalp involvement, alopecia totalis and alopecia universalis. Libraries were pooled for sequencing, and per-sample TCR yields varied mainly because of small differences in library volumes within the pool. The study tracked peripheral blood TCR repertoire changes in vivo during primary and secondary sensitization to the hapten diphenylcyclopropenone (DPC) in alopecia patients. Blood was sampled from patients pre-sensitization (week 0) and at 2, 6 and about 24 weeks after DPC sensitization. For TCR sequencing, blood came from over 25 alopecia patients at anywhere from one to four time points (pre-sensitization, 2, 6 and 24 weeks). Points the paper makes about the study in general: After repeated subsampling, the strength of the expansion versus patch-test correlation and the threshold at which it became significant changed. Alopecia, a presumed autoimmune disease, was present in all patients, so the immune response of the patients might differ from that of healthy individuals. No change with DPC sensitization was found in the number of TCRs above 1 in 1000 frequency, and no evidence of global repertoire structure alterations was found. Significantly more large CDR3 similarity clusters were formed by expanded TCRs than by pre-sensitization or healthy control sets, consistent with antigen-driven responses. Patch test score was positively correlated with the number of PT1 expanded TCRs, with significance at thresholds 8, 16 and 32 but not at 4.

After removal of 6 bases from V and 8 bases from J, the junction retains 7 bases not matched to a gene. The CDR3 sequence holds 14 residues, the cysteine and phenylalanine included. Only CDR3 DNA is held: 42 bases, read in frame from base 1. Per the germline V gene (reference sequence), DFQATT is the CDR1 and SNEGSKA is the CDR2. Per the publication, the time point label means: patch test 1, 2 weeks after DPC sensitization. In light of the paper, this sample's treatment or condition label describes: therapeutic diphenylcyclopropenone sensitization with weekly scalp DPC. Blood at each patch-test visit was drawn before the patch test was applied. Patients were considered eligible if aged 18 to 70, diagnosed with alopecia and deemed suitable for DPC therapy, and patients were excluded if pregnant. Total RNA was isolated from unfractionated whole blood collected in Tempus Blood RNA tubes.

Rearrangement joined TRBV20-1 to TRBJ2-1; 13 bases in between match TRBD2. The sample in question was whole blood, obtained in connection with sensitization to the hapten diphenylcyclopropenone (DPC). This receptor was obtained from a man aged 35-49 years with alopecia areata. Some clones in this sample may be carry-over from other donors' samples. The DNA is TGCAGTGCGGAGGGGACTAGCGGGATCGATGAGCAGTTCTTC. Translated, this gives CSAEGTSGIDEQFF.